This is a list of T cell receptor beta chains from one sample in a study of human T cells and chemical hapten exposure. TCRdb called the RACE reads again in MiXCR, with one record for every CDR3 protein. In the table there are roughly 150,000 distinct CDR3 sequences, about 12% of which are singletons. This material consisted of whole blood, taken in connection with sensitization to the hapten diphenylcyclopropenone (DPC). All receptors come from a woman between 45 and 60 years old with alopecia areata. Some clones in this sample may be carry-over from other donors' samples. Each CDR3 is given without its conserved first and last residue. Where a row states a size, it is once, few, many or the class of an expanded clone; other rows omit it.

clone_size: .
v_call: TRBV10-1
j_call: TRBJ2-7
cdr3_aa: ASSEASGYEQY

clone_size: few
v_call: TRBV11-2
j_call: TRBJ2-7
cdr3_aa: ASSLGVLAGGEQY

clone_size: once
v_call: TRBV6-2/TRBV6-3
j_call: TRBJ2-7
cdr3_aa: ASGPGTVGRSVYEQY

clone_size: .
v_call: TRBV30
j_call: TRBJ2-1
cdr3_aa: AWSRGTSVNNEQF

clone_size: .
v_call: TRBV27
j_call: TRBJ1-5
cdr3_aa: ASSHRQGAAQPQH

clone_size: few
v_call: TRBV3-1
j_call: TRBJ2-2
cdr3_aa: ASSQEELAGTGELF

clone_size: many
v_call: TRBV5-6
j_call: TRBJ1-1
cdr3_aa: ASGPTGNTEAF

clone_size: .
v_call: TRBV9
j_call: TRBJ2-7
cdr3_aa: ASSVDPGPYEQY

clone_size: many
v_call: TRBV10-3
j_call: TRBJ2-3
cdr3_aa: AISESTGVADTQY

clone_size: few
v_call: TRBV7-9
j_call: TRBJ2-2
cdr3_aa: ASSRFGAANTGELF

clone_size: .
v_call: TRBV28
j_call: TRBJ1-2
cdr3_aa: ASSETGWRTYGYT

clone_size: .
v_call: TRBV7-2
j_call: TRBJ2-1
cdr3_aa: ASSRTGGNEQF

clone_size: .
v_call: TRBV10-3
j_call: TRBJ2-2
cdr3_aa: AISESPATTGELF

clone_size: .
v_call: TRBV7-8
j_call: TRBJ2-1
cdr3_aa: ASSLEGTTNEQF

clone_size: few
v_call: TRBV5-1
j_call: TRBJ2-1
cdr3_aa: ASSTPRAGDRNEQF

clone_size: few
v_call: TRBV19
j_call: TRBJ1-5
cdr3_aa: ASSEIGQNNQPQH

clone_size: .
v_call: TRBV12-3/TRBV12-4
j_call: TRBJ2-3
cdr3_aa: ASSFRVFGTDTQY

clone_size: .
v_call: TRBV11-2
j_call: TRBJ2-7
cdr3_aa: ASSKARTGGVYEQY

clone_size: .
v_call: TRBV3-1
j_call: TRBJ1-3
cdr3_aa: ASSRFSTGFGNTIY

clone_size: .
v_call: TRBV6-5
j_call: TRBJ2-7
cdr3_aa: ASSYTGALYEQY

clone_size: .
v_call: TRBV29-1
j_call: TRBJ1-2
cdr3_aa: SVFYGVNYGYT

clone_size: many
v_call: TRBV6-5
j_call: TRBJ1-2
cdr3_aa: ASSSYSGQGNGYT

clone_size: few
v_call: TRBV9
j_call: TRBJ2-3
cdr3_aa: ASSVEARSTDTQY

clone_size: many
v_call: TRBV13
j_call: TRBJ2-7
cdr3_aa: ASRGTSGSFHEQY

clone_size: few
v_call: TRBV27
j_call: TRBJ2-7
cdr3_aa: ASSKVLYEQY

clone_size: .
v_call: TRBV6-2/TRBV6-3
j_call: TRBJ2-1
cdr3_aa: ASSPRNLRYNEQF

clone_size: few
v_call: TRBV3-1
j_call: TRBJ2-7
cdr3_aa: ASSLGVAFHEQY

clone_size: many
v_call: TRBV5-1
j_call: TRBJ1-1
cdr3_aa: ASSYDGTEAF

clone_size: .
v_call: TRBV2
j_call: TRBJ2-7
cdr3_aa: ASRIGQASYEQY

clone_size: .
v_call: TRBV12-3/TRBV12-4
j_call: TRBJ1-1
cdr3_aa: ASRLTAHTEAF

clone_size: .
v_call: TRBV18
j_call: TRBJ2-4
cdr3_aa: ASSPPGTGENIQY

clone_size: .
v_call: TRBV28
j_call: TRBJ1-2
cdr3_aa: ASSPSIGYT

clone_size: few
v_call: TRBV28
j_call: TRBJ2-7
cdr3_aa: ASSLGGFYEQY

clone_size: few
v_call: TRBV28
j_call: TRBJ2-3
cdr3_aa: ASTGGREGPLDTQY

clone_size: .
v_call: TRBV11-2
j_call: TRBJ2-2
cdr3_aa: ASSSLASNTGELF

clone_size: .
v_call: TRBV7-3
j_call: TRBJ2-1
cdr3_aa: ASSPPGLAGGSGEQF

clone_size: few
v_call: TRBV12-3/TRBV12-4
j_call: TRBJ2-1
cdr3_aa: ASSPLAVLSYNEQF

clone_size: .
v_call: TRBV20-1
j_call: TRBJ2-3
cdr3_aa: SARRESLVDTQY

clone_size: many
v_call: TRBV2
j_call: TRBJ1-2
cdr3_aa: ASSRDKGFYGYT

clone_size: .
v_call: TRBV5-4
j_call: TRBJ1-5
cdr3_aa: ASSLGPASNQPQH